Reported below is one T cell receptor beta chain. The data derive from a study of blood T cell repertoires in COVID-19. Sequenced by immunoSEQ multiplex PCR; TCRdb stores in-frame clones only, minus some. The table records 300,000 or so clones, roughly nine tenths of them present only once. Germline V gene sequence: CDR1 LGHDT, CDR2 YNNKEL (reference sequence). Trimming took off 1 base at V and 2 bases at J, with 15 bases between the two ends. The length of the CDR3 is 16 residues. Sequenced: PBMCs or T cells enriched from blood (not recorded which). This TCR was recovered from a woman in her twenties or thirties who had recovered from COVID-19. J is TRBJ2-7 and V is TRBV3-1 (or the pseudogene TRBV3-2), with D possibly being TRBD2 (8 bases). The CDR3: CASSQAGGDRAYEQYF. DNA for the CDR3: TGTGCCAGCAGCCAAGCGGGGGGGGACAGAGCCTACGAGCAGTACTTC.